Presented here are 17 T cell receptor beta chains from one specimen sequenced in a study of T cell repertoires in cytomegalovirus infection. TCRdb recomputed calls from the reads with MiXCR, one row per CDR3 protein. The data hold 310,000 or so distinct CDR3 sequences, with 17% observed a single time. Sample: PBMCs. The source of these receptors is a human donor in good health (CMV status not recorded). Some clones in this sample may be carry-over from other donors' samples.

This clonotype was found a few times. DNA of the CDR3: TGTGCCAGCAGATTTGAGGTTTTCAATGAAAAACTGTTTTTT. Its protein is CASRFEVFNEKLFF. This rearrangement joins TRBV2 to TRBJ1-4; D ambiguous. The V gene's germline CDR1 is SNHLY and CDR2 FYNNEI. This CDR3 spans 14 amino acids. V lost 6 bases to trimming and J lost 5 bases, with 13 bases between them.

This clonotype was found a few times. This chain uses TRBV3-1 with TRBJ2-1; 11 nucleotides agree with TRBD1. The V gene's germline CDR1 is LGHDT and CDR2 YNNKEL (reference sequence). This CDR3 has 16 residues. V gave up 3 bases and J gave up 2 bases; unmatched junction bases: 3. CDR3 bases: TGTGCCAGCAGCCAGGACAGGGGGCTGGCCTACAATGAGCAGTTCTTC. This translates into CASSQDRGLAYNEQFF.

The V and J genes are TRBV4-3 and TRBJ2-1; possible D gene TRBD2, 7 bases. V lost 1 base and J 9 bases, leaving 22 bases between the germline ends. Germline-derived CDR1 and CDR2 are LGHNA and YSLEER. This CDR3 has 17 amino acids. The CDR3 DNA reads TGCGCCAGCAGCCAAGGGGGATGGGGGGGCACCACAGGTGAGCAGTTCTTC. It specifies CASSQGGWGGTTGEQFF.

This chain connects TRBV20-1 to TRBJ1-2; D is possibly TRBD1 (5 bases). This CDR3 region has 14 residues. Germline CDR1 and CDR2: DFQATT and SNEGSKA (reference sequence). The germline V and J ends were trimmed by 0 bases and 0 bases, with 8 bases remaining between them. Written as DNA, the CDR3 is TGCAGTGCTAGAGAAAGGGGTGCTAACTATGGCTACACCTTC. It encodes CSARERGANYGYTF.

The J gene is TRBJ1-5, the V gene TRBV6-6; 8 bases align to TRBD1. V shed 4 bases, J shed 0 bases, and the junction held 5 bases outside the gene matches. Germline CDR1 reads MNHNY; CDR2 reads SVGAGI (reference sequence). The CDR3 is 16 amino acids. In nucleotides, the CDR3 is TGTGCCAGCAGTTCAGGACAGGGTCATAGCAATCAGCCCCAGCATTTT. Its protein product is CASSSGQGHSNQPQHF.

The J gene is TRBJ2-2, the V gene TRBV11-2; D not resolved. Trimming left V 6 bases short and J 4 bases short, with 6 bases between. The CDR3 has 12 amino acids. Germline CDR1 SGHAT, CDR2 FQNNGV. For the CDR3, the DNA is TGTGCCAGCAGTTACATCACCGGGGAGCTGTTTTTT. Its protein is CASSYITGELFF.

The chain combines TRBV4-1 with TRBJ2-1; D is ambiguous. Germline CDR1 MGHRA, CDR2 YSYEKL. Trimming shortened V by 4 bases and J by 3 bases, and 16 bases separated the two germline ends. This CDR3 has 16 residues. CDR3 nucleotides: TGCGCCAGCAGCCGGCTAGACGGCGCTGACTACAATGAGCAGTTCTTC. Encoded protein: CASSRLDGADYNEQFF.

DNA for the CDR3: TGTGCCAGCAAGGGCGGGACAGGGCTGGAAGAGCAGTACTTC. This gives the protein CASKGGTGLEEQYF. The V gene is TRBV6-2 or TRBV6-3, the J gene TRBJ2-7; 9 bases match TRBD1. Germline V CDR1 and CDR2: MNHEY, SVGEGT. CDR3 length: 14 amino acids. V dropped 7 bases and J dropped 7; count of bases not matched to a gene: 11.

The chain couples TRBV2 to TRBJ1-2, with TRBD1 matching over 7 bases. Germline loops: CDR1 SNHLY, CDR2 FYNNEI. CDR3 length: 14 amino acids. Trimming removed 4 bases from V and 3 bases from J; junction bases left unmatched: 5. The CDR3 sequence: CASSGEGADYGYTF. The CDR3 DNA sequence: TGTGCCAGCAGTGGTGAGGGGGCTGACTATGGCTACACCTTC. Full variable domain (rest looked up from reference TRBV2 and TRBJ1-2): EPEVTQTPSHQVTQMGQEVILRCVPISNHLYFYWYRQILGQKVEFLVSFYNNEISEKSEIFDDQFSVERPDGSNFTLKIRSTKLEDSAMYFCASSGEGADYGYTFGSGTRLTVV.

This clonotype was counted many times. This rearrangement joins TRBV19 to TRBJ2-1, with D possibly matching TRBD2 (6 bases). Trimming removed 3 bases at V and 2 bases at J, with 11 bases between. The V gene's germline CDR1 is LNHDA and CDR2 SQIVND (reference sequence). This CDR3 has 15 residues. The CDR3 DNA is TGTGCCAGTAGTATCGGAGGGAATACCTACAATGAGCAGTTCTTC. Translating it yields CASSIGGNTYNEQFF.

The genes are TRBV28 and TRBJ2-1; 8 bases are a match to TRBD2. Trimming at V came to 8 bases and at J to 6 bases, leaving 9 bases not matched to a gene. CDR1 and CDR2 from the germline V gene are MDHEN and SYDVKM. The CDR3 loop spans 14 amino acids. The CDR3 nucleotides read TGTGCCAGCCTCAGCCCGGGGGGGCCCAATGAGCAGTTCTTC. As protein: CASLSPGGPNEQFF.

The gene calls are TRBV20-1 and TRBJ2-1, with 12 nucleotides matching TRBD2. The CDR3 is made up of 14 amino acids. Germline CDR1 is DFQATT and CDR2 is SNEGSKA (reference sequence). The junction had 3 bases not matched to a gene; V was cut back by 0 bases and J by 9 bases. This CDR3 is CSAREPSGGAEQFF. The CDR3 nucleotides are TGCAGTGCTAGAGAGCCTAGCGGGGGGGCTGAGCAGTTCTTC.

This clonotype was seen repeatedly, ten times or more. This sequence joins TRBV7-2 and TRBJ2-3; 13 bases match TRBD2. Germline V gene sequence: CDR1 SGHTA, CDR2 FQGNSA. The CDR3 is 15 amino acids. The V and J ends lost 6 bases and 3 bases, in that order; junction bases with no gene match: 3. In DNA form, the CDR3 reads TGTGCCAGCAGACCACTAGCGGGGGGGACAGATACGCAGTATTTT. It is translated as CASRPLAGGTDTQYF.

This rearrangement joins TRBV4-3 to TRBJ1-5; D is undetermined. The CDR3 sequence is 15 residues long. Looked up from germline, CDR1 is LGHNA and CDR2 is YSLEER. V dropped 0 bases and J dropped 5 bases, with 11 bases sitting between them. The CDR3 sequence is CASSQDLGSHQPQHF. The CDR3 nucleotides are TGCGCCAGCAGCCAAGATTTGGGCAGTCATCAGCCCCAGCATTTT.

This clonotype was observed a few times. V and J are TRBV15 and TRBJ2-5; D gene ambiguous. V was clipped by 4 bases and J by 10 bases, with 19 bases between them. The V gene's germline CDR1 is LNHNV and CDR2 YYDKDF (reference sequence). The CDR3 sequence is 14 residues long. For the CDR3, the DNA is TGTGCCACCAGCACCCTGGTGGGTGACCGGTTCCAGTACTTC. This codes for CATSTLVGDRFQYF.

This clonotype was picked up a small number of times. Here the CDR3 reads CASSFGDILEYQETQYF. CDR3 DNA: TGTGCCAGCAGTTTCGGGGACATTCTCGAGTACCAAGAGACCCAGTACTTC. The chain couples TRBV12-3 or TRBV12-4 to TRBJ2-5; D is possibly TRBD1 (6 bases). Trimming took off 3 bases at V and 0 bases at J, with 17 bases between the two ends. The CDR3 has 17 amino acids.

This sequence joins TRBV2 and TRBJ1-2, with D maybe TRBD1 (5 bases). Germline-derived CDR1 and CDR2 are SNHLY and FYNNEI. This CDR3 contains 13 residues. Deletions cut 4 bases from V and 6 bases from J, with 12 bases between. The CDR3 DNA sequence: TGTGCCAGCAGTGTCCGGGGGAGGGATGGCTACACCTTC. Encoded protein: CASSVRGRDGYTF.